This T cell receptor beta chain stems from a study of blood T cell repertoires in COVID-19. CDR3 length: 15 amino acids. Germline loops: CDR1 SGDLS, CDR2 YYNGEE. The V and J ends lost 0 bases and 0 bases respectively, with 9 bases between them. Assay used: immunoSEQ multiplex PCR; TCRdb lists only in-frame clones, some missing. The sample records roughly 85,000 clones, over 70% being singletons. This sequence originates from a human donor in a cohort sampled during active COVID-19. The sample was peripheral blood. The V and J genes are TRBV9 and TRBJ1-1, with D uncertain. CDR3 sequence reads: CASSVATGMNTEAFF. Here the CDR3 DNA reads TGTGCCAGCAGCGTAGCTACGGGGATGAACACTGAAGCTTTCTTT.